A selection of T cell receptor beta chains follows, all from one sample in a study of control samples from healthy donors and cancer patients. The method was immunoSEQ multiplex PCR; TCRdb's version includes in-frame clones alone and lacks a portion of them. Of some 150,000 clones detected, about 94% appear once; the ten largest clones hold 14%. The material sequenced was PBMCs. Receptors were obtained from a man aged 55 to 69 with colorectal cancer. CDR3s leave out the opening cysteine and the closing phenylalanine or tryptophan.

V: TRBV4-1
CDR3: ASSQGWGDNQPQH

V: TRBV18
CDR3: ASSPLPFPNYGYT

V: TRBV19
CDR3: ASSIGQGFEKLF

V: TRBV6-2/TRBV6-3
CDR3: ASSYKRQGLNQPQH

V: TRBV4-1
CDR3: ASSQDWDRTNTGELF

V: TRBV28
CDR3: ASHSNYGYT

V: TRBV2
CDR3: ASSERGAGGIQPQH

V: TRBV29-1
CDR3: SVEGTETGNEQF

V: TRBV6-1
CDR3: ASSERIGFQDYGYT

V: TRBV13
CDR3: ASSLSSGVITDTQY

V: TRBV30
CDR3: AWDRGEWNTEAF

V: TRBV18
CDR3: ASSPGDGRNEKLF

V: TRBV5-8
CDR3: ASSLGPNTEAF

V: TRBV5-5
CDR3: ASSRLFSGTGGYNEQF

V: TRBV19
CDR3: ASSIVGTGTGELF

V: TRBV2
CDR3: ASRGQGNNQPQH

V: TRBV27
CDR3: ASSRYSNQPQH

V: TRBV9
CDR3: ASSVDGNQPQH

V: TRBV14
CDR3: ASSPGTDTQY

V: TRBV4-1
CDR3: ASSQVLSYNEQF

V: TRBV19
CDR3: ASSASTDTQY

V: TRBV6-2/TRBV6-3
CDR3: ASSYSLGLAPNTGELF